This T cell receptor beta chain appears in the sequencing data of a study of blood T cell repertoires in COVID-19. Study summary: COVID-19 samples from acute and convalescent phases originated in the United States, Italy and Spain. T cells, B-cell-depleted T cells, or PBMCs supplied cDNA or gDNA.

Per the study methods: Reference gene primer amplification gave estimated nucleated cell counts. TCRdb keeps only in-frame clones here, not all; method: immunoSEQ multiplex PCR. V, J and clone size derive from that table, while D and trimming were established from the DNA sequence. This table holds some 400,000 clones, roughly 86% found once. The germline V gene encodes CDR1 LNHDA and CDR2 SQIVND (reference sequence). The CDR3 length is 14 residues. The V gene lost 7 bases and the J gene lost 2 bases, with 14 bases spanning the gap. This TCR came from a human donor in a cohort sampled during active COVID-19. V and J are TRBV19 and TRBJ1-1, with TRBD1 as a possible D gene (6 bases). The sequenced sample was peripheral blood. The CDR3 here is CASNTGQPNTEAFF. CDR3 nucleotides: TGTGCCAGTAATACGGGACAACCTAACACTGAAGCTTTCTTT. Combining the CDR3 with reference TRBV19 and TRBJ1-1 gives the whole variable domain DGGITQSPKYLFRKEGQNVTLSCEQNLNHDAMYWYRQDPGQGLRLIYYSQIVNDFQKGDIAEGYSVSREKKESFPLTVTSAQKNPTAFYLCASNTGQPNTEAFFGQGTRLTVV.